This T cell receptor (beta chain) appears in the sequencing data of a study of T cell responses to AZD1222 COVID-19 vaccine. Study results and caveats: A rise in Spike-specific TCR breadth and depth followed two AZD1222 doses.

About this clone: Its antigen is not identified.

The protocol was immunoSEQ multiplex PCR, while the TCRdb copy is restricted to in-frame clones and leaves out a portion. The sample lists tens of thousands of clones; about nine tenths were seen once. The CDR3 totals 13 residues. Trimming took 6 bases from V and 2 from J; bases not matched to a gene: 2. This material consisted of peripheral blood, taken on day 0 of AZD1222 vaccination. The V and J genes are TRBV12-3 or TRBV12-4 and TRBJ2-7; 9 bases map to TRBD1. The TCR comes from an adult in good health. The CDR3 protein is CASRTGGAYEQYF. The CDR3, as DNA: TGTGCCAGCAGGACAGGGGGTGCCTACGAGCAGTACTTC.